This TCR beta chain derives from a study of T cell changes during pregnancy in multiple sclerosis. Trimming removed 6 bases at V and 6 bases at J, with 15 bases between. CDR3 length: 13 amino acids. Germline V gives CDR1 MNHNS, CDR2 SASEGT. The method was immunoSEQ multiplex PCR; TCRdb's version includes in-frame clones alone and lacks a portion of them. The sample lists about 94,000 clones, approximately 93% occurring once. The sequenced sample was peripheral blood, obtained after pregnancy. This receptor was identified in a female donor with multiple sclerosis, enrolled in a pregnancy study. This sequence joins TRBV6-1 and TRBJ2-7; D perhaps matches TRBD2 (5 bases). As DNA, the CDR3 is TGTGCCAGCAGCCCCCAACGGGGAAGCGAGCAGTACTTC. Its translation: CASSPQRGSEQYF.